This T cell receptor beta chain was recorded in a study of blood T cell repertoires in COVID-19 (dated by TCRdb to between 2020 and 2021). Concerning the study at large: Samples from collaborators originated in the United States, Italy and Spain and spanned both the acute and convalescent phases of COVID-19. Deeply sampled blood TCRbeta repertoires from subjects exposed to, actively infected with, or recovered from COVID-19 were included in the dataset. Samples came from the ongoing ImmuneRACE study (first 160 participants) plus 1,254 subjects from 6 global collaborators. The sample metadata nearly always contained a de-identified subject ID, COVID-19 status, age in years and sex. The material from the prospective study consisted of cDNA or gDNA derived from T cells, B-cell-depleted T cells, or PBMCs. A freely available public database, intended as a resource for researchers studying the immune response to SARS-CoV-2, is where the repertoires were released. Where available, HLA class I and class II types were taken from metadata supplied by the sample provider and were not determined by assay-based typing. The investigation overall reported the following: The amount of clinical and demographic metadata varied by source and participant and was provided uncurated.

Each collaborating institution followed its own protocols to collect whole blood in K2EDTA tubes. For TCRbeta analysis, collaborators shipped samples in one of three forms: frozen whole blood, isolated PBMCs, or DNA extracted from either of those sample types. About this clone itself: Its antigen target is currently unknown. There are no base qualities to consult, and no much larger clone falls within one base.

TCRbeta CDR3 regions were amplified from genomic DNA by means of the immunoSEQ Assay, a bias-controlled multiplex PCR. The original pipeline was this. Nucleated cell counts per sample were estimated from amplification of reference gene primers within the assay. To quantify the absolute abundance of each unique TCRbeta CDR3 rearrangement, sequence reads were collapsed and filtered. For each sample, productive Simpson clonality was calculated as the square root of Simpson's diversity index over productive rearrangements. TCRdb re-hosts the immuneACCESS table, in-frame sequences only. Its copies lack some clones; in the studies checked, an unresolved V gene accounts for under half of them, and the cause for the rest is not known. That table furnishes V, J and clone size, whereas the DNA furnished D and trimming. Here the sample has 90,000 or so clones; 65% to 90% occur a single time. The top ten constitute around 4.1% of the sample.

This clonotype was obtained from a man aged 55 to 70 with acute or convalescent COVID-19. The sequenced sample was peripheral blood.

The DNA is as follows: TGTGCCAGCTCCTCGGGGACTAGCGGGGGGCCTAGCACAGATACGCAGTATTTT. Translated, this is CASSSGTSGGPSTDTQYF. The chain joins TRBV5-8 to TRBJ2-3; 15 bases in the junction line up with TRBD2. CDR1 and CDR2, looked up from the germline V gene, are SGHTS and YDEGEE. V lost 7 bases and J lost 0 bases, and the count of bases not matched to a germline gene is 9. There are 18 amino acids in the CDR3, from cysteine to phenylalanine inclusive. Only the CDR3 portion is preserved as DNA: 54 bases, with reading frame beginning at the first base.